These 32 T cell receptor beta chains share one sample of origin, sequenced in a study of T cells in Graves' hyperthyroidism and ophthalmopathy. Amplification of TCR beta CDR3 regions was performed using RNA transcripts as template. RT-PCR in the first round (using the HTBI primer set) targeted the TCR CDR3. TCRdb re-analysed the multiplex PCR reads in MiXCR, keeping a single row per CDR3 protein. The data show approximately 590,000 distinct CDR3 sequences, roughly 14% seen once. Sequenced sample: blood. These receptors were obtained from a woman under 40 with Graves' hyperthyroidism.

This clonotype was counted only a few times. This chain joins TRBV6-4 and TRBJ1-1; D unclear. There are 12 residues in the CDR3. From germline, CDR1 is MRHNA and CDR2 SNTAGT. V was pared by 4 bases and J by 7 bases, with 10 bases between. CDR3 loop: CASSGLYGEAFF. The CDR3 nucleotides read TGTGCCAGCAGTGGTCTGTATGGTGAAGCTTTCTTT.

The chain uses TRBV12-3 or TRBV12-4 and TRBJ1-5, with a weak D call TRBD1 (5 bases). The CDR3 contains 14 residues. V lost 5 bases, J lost 4 bases, and 12 bases lay in between. CDR3 DNA sequence: TGTGCCAGCAGTCCGGGGCCTGAAAATCAGCCCCAGCATTTT. It codes for CASSPGPENQPQHF.

This clonotype was observed at least ten times. The V call is TRBV20-1, the J call TRBJ2-7, with D tentatively TRBD2 (6 bases). V lost 3 bases and J lost 6, with 21 bases in between. The CDR3 has 15 residues. From germline, CDR1 is DFQATT and CDR2 SNEGSKA (reference sequence). CDR3 bases: TGCAGTGCTAGGGTCCCCGGGACTCCCCCGGTCGAGCAGTACTTC. This encodes CSARVPGTPPVEQYF.

This clonotype was detected ten times or more. This chain uses TRBV7-3 with TRBJ2-1; D remains ambiguous. V was clipped by 5 bases and J by 5 bases, with 10 bases between them. The CDR3 is made up of 13 amino acids. Germline assignment: CDR1 SGHTA and CDR2 FQGTGA. The DNA for the CDR3 is TGTGCCAGCAGCCCGACGGTCAACAATGAGCAGTTCTTC. Encoded protein: CASSPTVNNEQFF.

This clonotype was observed at least ten times. V and J are TRBV28 and TRBJ2-5; perhaps TRBD1 as D (6 bases). The CDR3 covers 14 residues. Germline CDR1 MDHEN, CDR2 SYDVKM. V was shortened by 2 bases and J by 5 bases, with 12 bases between the two germline ends. The chain's CDR3 is CASSLVGRGETQYF. CDR3 coding DNA: TGTGCCAGCAGTTTAGTAGGCAGGGGTGAGACCCAGTACTTC.

The chain joins TRBV20-1 to TRBJ1-2; TRBD1 matches 7 bases. V lost 5 bases to trimming and J lost 0 bases; unmatched junction nucleotides: 6. Germline CDR1 DFQATT, CDR2 SNEGSKA (reference sequence). This CDR3 comprises 14 residues. CDR3 loop: CSAAGQQANYGYTF. CDR3 DNA: TGCAGTGCTGCGGGACAGCAAGCTAACTATGGCTACACCTTC.

The chain employs TRBV29-1 and TRBJ2-1; 7 nucleotides agree with TRBD2. CDR1 SQVTM and CDR2 ANQGSEA come from the germline V gene. J gave up 9 bases and V 4 bases, and 9 bases lay outside the gene matches. The CDR3 length is 13 residues. CDR3: CSVGGGRNGEQFF. CDR3 bases: TGCAGCGTTGGGGGCGGGAGAAATGGTGAGCAGTTCTTC.

The chain has TRBV7-9 and TRBJ2-5; 14 nucleotides agree with TRBD2. Germline CDR1 reads SEHNR; CDR2 reads FQNEAQ (reference sequence). Trimming cost V 5 bases and J 4 bases; bases outside gene matches: 6. This CDR3 region has 16 residues. In DNA form, the CDR3 reads TGTGCCAGCAGCCAGGGACTAGCGGGAGCGGTAGAGACCCAGTACTTC. It encodes CASSQGLAGAVETQYF.

J is TRBJ2-2 and V is TRBV4-1; 10 nucleotides line up with TRBD2. The germline V gene has CDR1 MGHRA and CDR2 YSYEKL. CDR3 length equals 17 residues. Trimming removed 2 bases from V and 5 bases from J; junction bases left unmatched: 8. CDR3 in DNA: TGCGCCAGCAGCCAAAATCCTAGCGGGAGCGAAACCGGGGAGCTGTTTTTT. This gives the protein CASSQNPSGSETGELFF.

This clonotype turned up a few times. This may stem from a read error, because a much larger clone lies one nucleotide away. The chain carries TRBV7-2 and TRBJ1-1; 9 nucleotides align to TRBD1. The CDR3 extends over 15 amino acids. CDR1 and CDR2 from the germline V gene are SGHTA and FQGNSA. CDR3 coding DNA: TGTGCCAGCAGCTCAGGGACAGGGATGAACGCTGAAGCTTTCTTT. This sequence encodes CASSSGTGMNAEAFF.

The V call is TRBV29-1, the J call TRBJ2-1; 10 nucleotides align to TRBD2. The CDR3 contains 14 residues. V dropped 3 bases and J dropped 9; count of bases not matched to a gene: 8. The germline V gene encodes CDR1 SQVTM and CDR2 ANQGSEA. CDR3 nucleotides: TGCAGCGTTGATAGCGGGAGGAGGAGCGGTGAGCAGTTCTTC. This gives the protein CSVDSGRRSGEQFF.

This clonotype was seen a few times. This chain links TRBV4-1 with TRBJ2-3, with 8 bases matching TRBD2. The CDR3 runs to 16 residues. The germline CDR1 and CDR2 sequences are MGHRA and YSYEKL. Losses at the gene ends were 1 base for V and 4 bases for J; bases not matched to a gene: 7. The CDR3 region is CASSQARAGVSDTQYF. The CDR3 nucleotides are TGCGCCAGCAGCCAAGCTAGAGCGGGAGTCTCAGATACGCAGTATTTT.

As for this clonotype: This may come from a read error, since a much larger clone is one base off. V and J are TRBV28 and TRBJ2-5, with D maybe TRBD2 (6 bases). Germline CDR1 and CDR2: MDHEN and SYDVKM. The CDR3 spans 13 residues. Here the CDR3 reads CASNWSSGETQHF. The CDR3 DNA follows: TGTGCCAGCAATTGGAGTAGCGGAGAGACCCAGCACTTC.

This clonotype was observed at least ten times. V and J are TRBV5-1 and TRBJ1-1, with no clear D. CDR1 and CDR2 from the germline V gene are SGHRS and YFSETQ. The CDR3 has 14 residues. V lost 0 bases, J lost 5 bases, and 11 bases lay in between. The chain's CDR3 is CASSLGGIRTEAFF. The CDR3 coding sequence is TGCGCCAGCAGCTTGGGCGGGATCCGGACTGAAGCTTTCTTT.

A word on this clonotype: This clone may be a read error of a much larger clone one base away. V and J are TRBV7-2 and TRBJ2-5; D uncertain. This CDR3 region has 14 residues. CDR1 SGHTA and CDR2 FQGNSA come from the germline V gene. The chain's CDR3 is CASRPSRVLETRYF. In DNA form, the CDR3 reads TGTGCCAGCCGCCCTTCTCGCGTTCTGGAGACCCGGTACTTC.

This clonotype was seen repeatedly, ten times or more. This chain uses TRBV7-2 with TRBJ1-2; 9 nucleotides line up with TRBD1. J was trimmed by 4 bases and V by 5 bases; bases with no gene match: 11. This CDR3 has 16 residues. The germline V gene has CDR1 SGHTA and CDR2 FQGNSA. CDR3 in amino acids: CASSPAGTGNSYGYTF. CDR3 bases: TGTGCCAGCAGCCCAGCGGGGACAGGGAATAGCTATGGCTACACCTTC.

This clonotype was observed at least ten times. The rearrangement links TRBV7-3 to TRBJ2-1; weak D call: TRBD2 (6 bases). The CDR3 is 14 residues long. With 5 bases removed from V and 8 bases from J, the gap between germline ends came to 16 bases. Germline loops: CDR1 SGHTA, CDR2 FQGTGA. The CDR3 reads CASSEGLGVDEQFF. DNA of the CDR3: TGTGCCAGCAGCGAGGGACTGGGGGTCGATGAGCAGTTCTTC.

With respect to this clonotype: A single base separates this from a much larger clone, so it may be a read error. The chain employs TRBV13 and TRBJ2-7; 7 bases are shared with TRBD1. Germline assignment: CDR1 PRHDT and CDR2 FYEKMQ (reference sequence). The CDR3 extends over 16 amino acids. The V segment lost 0 bases and the J segment 2 bases; nucleotides outside the gene matches: 7. CDR3 coding DNA: TGTGCCAGCAGCTTAGGCCATCAGACAGGGCCCTACGAGCAGTACTTC. Translating gives CASSLGHQTGPYEQYF. The full variable domain, completed using reference TRBV13 and TRBJ2-7, is AAGVIQSPRHLIKEKRETATLKCYPIPRHDTVYWYQQGPGQDPQFLISFYEKMQSDKGSIPDRFSAQQFSDYHSELNMSSLELGDSALYFCASSLGHQTGPYEQYFGPGTRLTVT.

As to this clonotype: This clone may be a read error of a much larger clone one base away. This chain uses TRBV28 with TRBJ2-7, with a weak D call TRBD2 (6 bases). The CDR3 is 14 amino acids. Germline assignment: CDR1 MDHEN and CDR2 SYDVKM. CDR3 nucleotides: TGTGCCAGCGGCCGGGACTCCCTCTCCTACGAGCAGTGCTTC. Translation gives CASGRDSLSYEQCF. The full variable domain, its missing parts supplied by reference TRBV28 and TRBJ2-7, is DVKVTQSSRYLVKRTGEKVFLECVQDMDHENMFWYRQDPGLGLRLIYFSYDVKMKEKGDIPEGYSVSREKKERFSLILESASTNQTSMYLCASGRDSLSYEQCFGPGTRLTVT.

This clonotype was observed many times. The chain has TRBV7-2 and TRBJ1-1, with TRBD1 as a possible D gene (6 bases). The CDR3 is 15 residues long. The V end lost 6 bases, the J end lost 4 bases, and 18 bases lay between the germline ends. Germline CDR1 and CDR2: SGHTA and FQGNSA. CDR3 bases: TGTGCCAGCAGTCTAGGGGGGGGCATGGTCACTGAAGCTTTCTTT. Amino acid sequence: CASSLGGGMVTEAFF.

This clonotype has at least ten counts. The chain carries TRBV20-1 and TRBJ2-3; 13 bases map to TRBD2. This CDR3 is built from 17 residues. Looked up from germline, CDR1 is DFQATT and CDR2 is SNEGSKA (reference sequence). V was pared by 1 base and J by 0 bases, with 4 bases of the junction left unmatched. As DNA, the CDR3 is TGCAGTGCTAGAGGACTAGCGGGAGGCCCCAGCACAGATACGCAGTATTTT. Protein sequence: CSARGLAGGPSTDTQYF.

In this sample, this clonotype turned up many times. The rearrangement uses TRBV6-1 and TRBJ1-5, with unresolved D. This CDR3 spans 15 amino acids. The ends were cut back, 6 bases at V and 0 bases at J, with 12 bases in the middle. Per the germline V gene, CDR1 is MNHNS and CDR2 is SASEGT. The CDR3 DNA follows: TGTGCCAGCAGATTGACCCAATATAGCAATCAGCCCCAGCATTTT. Translating gives CASRLTQYSNQPQHF.

This clonotype occurred a few times. This chain uses TRBV6-1 with TRBJ2-7, with 8 bases lining up with TRBD2. With 6 bases clipped from V and 6 bases from J, the junction kept 10 bases outside the gene matches. The CDR3 is 14 residues long. Germline V gene lookup returns CDR1 MNHNS and CDR2 SASEGT. CDR3 in amino acids: CASSLNGLAGEQYF. DNA for the CDR3: TGTGCCAGCAGCCTTAACGGACTAGCAGGCGAGCAGTACTTC.

This clonotype was seen only a few times. This rearrangement joins TRBV10-2 to TRBJ2-1, with a possible D match to TRBD2 (5 bases). Germline V lookup: CDR1 WSHSY, CDR2 SAAADI. Trimming shortened V by 7 bases and J by 3 bases, and 10 bases separated the two germline ends. The CDR3 consists of 13 residues. The CDR3 DNA is TGCGCCAGCACTTCCGGGGTCTACAATGAGCAGTTCTTC. Translating gives CASTSGVYNEQFF.

CDR3 nucleotides: TGTGCCAGCTGTCACGACCCTTACGCAGATACGCAGTATTTT. It specifies CASCHDPYADTQYF. The chain carries TRBV27 and TRBJ2-3; no definite D call. The germline gives CDR1 MNHEY, CDR2 SMNVEV (reference sequence). V was shortened by 8 bases and J by 4 bases, with 16 bases between the two germline ends. CDR3 length: 14 amino acids.

This clonotype was seen repeatedly, ten times or more. This chain joins TRBV5-8 and TRBJ2-7, with D tentatively TRBD1 (6 bases). V was clipped by 4 bases and J by 5 bases, with 13 bases between them. Germline-derived CDR1 and CDR2 are SGHTS and YDEGEE. The length of the CDR3 is 13 residues. As DNA, the CDR3 is TGTGCCAGCAGCACCAGGGGCGGCGACGAGCAGTACTTC. Its translation: CASSTRGGDEQYF.

The V gene is TRBV6-5, the J gene TRBJ1-3; no clear D. CDR3 length: 13 amino acids. Germline V gene lookup returns CDR1 MNHEY and CDR2 SVGAGI. Trimming shortened V by 0 bases and J by 3 bases, and 3 bases separated the two germline ends. The CDR3 protein is CASSYSDGNTIYF. CDR3 bases: TGTGCCAGCAGTTACTCCGATGGAAACACCATATATTTT.

In its sample, this clonotype was seen many times. The CDR3 protein is CASRRDFFYEQYF. For the CDR3, the DNA is TGTGCCAGCAGACGGGACTTCTTCTACGAGCAGTACTTC. This rearrangement joins TRBV12-3 or TRBV12-4 to TRBJ2-7, with TRBD2 as a possible D gene (6 bases). The CDR3 is made up of 13 amino acids. Trimming shortened V by 6 bases and J by 3 bases, and 12 bases separated the two germline ends.

This clonotype was recorded a few times. The chain combines TRBV12-3 or TRBV12-4 with TRBJ2-7; 8 nucleotides match TRBD2. Germline trimming cut 8 bases from V and 3 bases from J; bases unmatched to any gene: 12. The CDR3 totals 15 residues. The CDR3 coding sequence is TGTGCCAGCTCAACATCTCGGCTAGCGGGCTACGAGCAGTACTTC. It encodes CASSTSRLAGYEQYF.

This chain joins TRBV4-3 and TRBJ2-7; TRBD2 aligns across 8 bases. J lost 7 bases, V lost 3 bases, and 11 bases had no gene match. Germline values: CDR1 LGHNA, CDR2 YSLEER. The CDR3 length is 15 residues. The CDR3 nucleotides are TGCGCCAGCAGCCAGACTAGCGCCATAATTACTGAGCAGTACTTC. It encodes CASSQTSAIITEQYF.

The sample holds a few counts of this clonotype. The chain combines TRBV13 with TRBJ2-7, with 8 bases fitting TRBD2. J lost 3 bases, V lost 5 bases, and 6 bases had no gene match. Per the germline V gene, CDR1 is PRHDT and CDR2 is FYEKMQ (reference sequence). The CDR3 has 14 residues. The CDR3 DNA is TGTGCCAGCAGCACGAGCGGGAGTCTCTACGAGCAGTACTTC. Protein sequence: CASSTSGSLYEQYF.

This clonotype was seen repeatedly, ten times or more. V gene TRBV28 combines with J gene TRBJ2-1; TRBD1 aligns across 11 bases. The CDR3 is made up of 16 amino acids. Germline V lookup: CDR1 MDHEN, CDR2 SYDVKM. The V gene end was trimmed by 2 bases and the J gene end by 7 bases; junction bases not matched to a gene: 7. The CDR3 region has the DNA TGTGCCAGCAGTTTAATTACCGGGACAGGGGGAAATGAGCAGTTCTTC. Its translation: CASSLITGTGGNEQFF.